Detailed here is one T cell receptor beta chain. Antigen unknown. Germline lookup yields CDR1 SGDLS and CDR2 YYNGEE. Trimming removed 4 bases at V and 6 bases at J, with 20 bases between. CDR3 length: 15 residues. These data belong to a study of T cell responses to AZD1222 COVID-19 vaccine. Findings and limits, study-wide: The donor cohort was predominantly white British with a female majority, and clonal diversity may have been underestimated. There were repertoire samples only from the period after the peak T cell response.

TCRdb keeps only in-frame clones here, not all; method: immunoSEQ multiplex PCR. The table lists over 90,000 clones, around 91% of them singletons. The chain joins TRBV9 to TRBJ2-7; D possibly uses TRBD1 or TRBD2 (5 bases each). The sequencing used peripheral blood, collected on day 0 of AZD1222 vaccination. The receptor's source is an adult in good health. CDR3 nucleotide sequence: TGTGCCAGCAGCCCATACGGACCAGAGGGGAGCGAGCAGTACTTC. Translated, it gives CASSPYGPEGSEQYF.